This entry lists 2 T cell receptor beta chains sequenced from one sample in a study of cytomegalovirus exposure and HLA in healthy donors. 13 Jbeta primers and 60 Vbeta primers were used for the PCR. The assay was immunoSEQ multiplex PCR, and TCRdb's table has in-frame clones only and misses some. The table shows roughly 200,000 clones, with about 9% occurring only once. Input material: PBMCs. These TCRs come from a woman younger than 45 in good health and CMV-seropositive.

CDR3 in amino acids: CASSPVATSSYNEQFF. DNA of the CDR3: TGTGCCAGCAGCCCCGTAGCGACTAGCTCCTACAATGAGCAGTTCTTC. This chain joins TRBV25-1 and TRBJ2-1; D perhaps matches TRBD2 (6 bases). The CDR3 sequence is 16 residues long. Trimming shortened V by 6 bases and J by 0 bases, and 15 bases separated the two germline ends. The V gene's germline CDR1 is MGHDK and CDR2 SYGVNS.

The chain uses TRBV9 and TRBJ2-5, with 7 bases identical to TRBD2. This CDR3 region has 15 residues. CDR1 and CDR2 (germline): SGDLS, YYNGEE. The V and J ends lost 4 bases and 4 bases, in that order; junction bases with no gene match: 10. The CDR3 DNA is TGTGCCAGCAGCTTGACTAGCTTTTTGTCAGAGACCCAGTACTTC. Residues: CASSLTSFLSETQYF. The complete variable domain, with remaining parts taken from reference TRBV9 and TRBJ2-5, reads DSGVTQTPKHLITATGQRVTLRCSPRSGDLSVYWYQQSLDQGLQFLIQYYNGEERAKGNILERFSAQQFPDLHSELNLSSLELGDSALYFCASSLTSFLSETQYFGPGTRLLVL.